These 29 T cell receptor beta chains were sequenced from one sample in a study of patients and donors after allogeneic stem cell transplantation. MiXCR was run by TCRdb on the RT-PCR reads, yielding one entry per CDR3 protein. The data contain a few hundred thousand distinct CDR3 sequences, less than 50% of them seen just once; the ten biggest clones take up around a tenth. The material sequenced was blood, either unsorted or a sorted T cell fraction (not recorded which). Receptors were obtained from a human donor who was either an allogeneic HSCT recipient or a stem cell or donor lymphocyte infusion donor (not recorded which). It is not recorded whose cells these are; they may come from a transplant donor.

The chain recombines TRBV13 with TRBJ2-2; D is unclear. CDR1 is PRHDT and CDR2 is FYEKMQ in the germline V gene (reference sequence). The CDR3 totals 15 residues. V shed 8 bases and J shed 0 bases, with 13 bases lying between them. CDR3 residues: CASSTVHANTGELFF. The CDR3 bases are TGTGCCAGCTCTACTGTCCACGCGAACACCGGGGAGCTGTTTTTT.

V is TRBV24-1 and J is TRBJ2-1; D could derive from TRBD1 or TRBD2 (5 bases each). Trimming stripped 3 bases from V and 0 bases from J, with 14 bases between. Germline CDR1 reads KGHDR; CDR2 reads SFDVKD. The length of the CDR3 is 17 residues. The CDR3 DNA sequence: TGTGCCACCAGTGATCCTTCCAGGGAGACCTCCTACAATGAGCAGTTCTTC. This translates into CATSDPSRETSYNEQFF.

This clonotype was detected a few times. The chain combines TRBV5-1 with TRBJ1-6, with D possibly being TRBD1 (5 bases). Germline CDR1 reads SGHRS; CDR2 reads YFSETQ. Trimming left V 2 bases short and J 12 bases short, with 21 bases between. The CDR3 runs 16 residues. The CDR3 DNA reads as TGCGCCAGCAGCTTTCGTGGGGAAATGGGGACTCAACCCCTCCACTTT. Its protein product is CASSFRGEMGTQPLHF.

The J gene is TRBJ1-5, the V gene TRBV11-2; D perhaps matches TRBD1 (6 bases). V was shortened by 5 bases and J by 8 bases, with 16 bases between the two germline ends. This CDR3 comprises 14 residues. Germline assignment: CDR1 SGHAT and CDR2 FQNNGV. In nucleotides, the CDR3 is TGTGCCAGCAGCGCACAGGGTCCTGGGAAGCCCCAGCATTTT. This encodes CASSAQGPGKPQHF.

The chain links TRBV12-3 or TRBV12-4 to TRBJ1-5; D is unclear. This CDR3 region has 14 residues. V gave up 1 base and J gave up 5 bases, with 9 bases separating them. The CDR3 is CASSLGDGDQPQHF. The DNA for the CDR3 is TGTGCCAGCAGTTTAGGTGACGGGGATCAGCCCCAGCATTTT.

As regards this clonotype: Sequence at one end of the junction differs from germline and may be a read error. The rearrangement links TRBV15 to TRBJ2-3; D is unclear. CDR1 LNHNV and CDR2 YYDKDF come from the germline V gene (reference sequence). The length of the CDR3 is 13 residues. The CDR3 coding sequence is TGTGCCTCCAGCACCAGGTTGGATGGTACGCAGTATTTT. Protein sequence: CASSTRLDGTQYF. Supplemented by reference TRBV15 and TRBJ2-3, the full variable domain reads DAMVIQNPRYQVTQFGKPVTLSCSQTLNHNVMYWYQQKSSQAPKLLFHYYDKDFNNEADTPDNFQSRRPNTSFCFLDIRSPGLGDTAMYLCASSTRLDGTQYFGPGTRLTVL.

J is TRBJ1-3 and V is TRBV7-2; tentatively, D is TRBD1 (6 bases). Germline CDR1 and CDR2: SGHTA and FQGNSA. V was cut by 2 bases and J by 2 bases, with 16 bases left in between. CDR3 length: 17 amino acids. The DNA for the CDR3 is TGTGCCAGCAGCTTAACGTTTTTTAGGACAGCTGGAAACACCATATATTTT. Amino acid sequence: CASSLTFFRTAGNTIYF.

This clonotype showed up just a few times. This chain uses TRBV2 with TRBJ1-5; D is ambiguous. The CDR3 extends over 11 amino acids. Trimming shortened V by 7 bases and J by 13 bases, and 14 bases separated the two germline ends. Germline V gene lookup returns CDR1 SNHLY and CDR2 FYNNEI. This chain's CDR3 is CASTILGPQHF. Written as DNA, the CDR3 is TGTGCCAGCACAATCTTAGGGCCTCAGCATTTT.

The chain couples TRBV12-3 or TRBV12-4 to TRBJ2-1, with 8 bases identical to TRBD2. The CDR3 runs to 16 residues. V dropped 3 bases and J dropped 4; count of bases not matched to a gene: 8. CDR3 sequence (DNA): TGTGCCAGCAGTTTCCACGGTGGACTAGCTTACAATGAGCAGTTCTTC. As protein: CASSFHGGLAYNEQFF.

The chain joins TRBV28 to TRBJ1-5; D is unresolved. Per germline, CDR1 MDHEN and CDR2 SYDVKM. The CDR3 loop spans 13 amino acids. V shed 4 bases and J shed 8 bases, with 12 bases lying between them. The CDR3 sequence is CASSSPGRKPQHF. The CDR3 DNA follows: TGTGCCAGCAGTTCTCCCGGTAGAAAGCCCCAGCATTTT.

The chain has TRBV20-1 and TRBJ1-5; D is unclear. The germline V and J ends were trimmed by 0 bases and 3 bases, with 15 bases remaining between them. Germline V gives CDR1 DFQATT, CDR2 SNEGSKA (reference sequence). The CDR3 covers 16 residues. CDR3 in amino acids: CSARDPGKGDNQPQHF. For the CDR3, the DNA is TGCAGTGCTAGAGATCCGGGGAAAGGAGACAATCAGCCCCAGCATTTT.

CDR3 bases: TGTGCCACCGGCTCCGGGACAGGGTACTACACCTTC. Protein sequence: CATGSGTGYYTF. The chain links TRBV24-1 to TRBJ1-2; 9 bases fit TRBD1. Germline values: CDR1 KGHDR, CDR2 SFDVKD. Unmatched junction bases numbered 8, after V lost 9 bases and J lost 10 bases. The length of the CDR3 is 12 residues.

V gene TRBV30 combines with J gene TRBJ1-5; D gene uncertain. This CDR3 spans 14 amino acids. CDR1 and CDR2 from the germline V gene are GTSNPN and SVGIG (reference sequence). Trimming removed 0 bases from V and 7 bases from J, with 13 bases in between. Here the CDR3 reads CAWSVNLGNQPQHF. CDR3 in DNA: TGTGCCTGGAGTGTGAATCTGGGGAACCAGCCCCAGCATTTT.

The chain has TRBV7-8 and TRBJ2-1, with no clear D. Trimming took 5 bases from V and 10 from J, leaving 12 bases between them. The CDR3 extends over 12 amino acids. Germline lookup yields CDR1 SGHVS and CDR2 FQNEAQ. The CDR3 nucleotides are TGTGCCAGCAGCGGAGCCGGGCCAGAGCAGTTCTTC. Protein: CASSGAGPEQFF.

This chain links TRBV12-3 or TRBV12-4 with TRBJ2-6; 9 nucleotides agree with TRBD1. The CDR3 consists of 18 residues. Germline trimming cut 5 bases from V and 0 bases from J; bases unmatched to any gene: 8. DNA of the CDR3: TGTGCCAGCAGTCAGACCGGGACAGGGACCTCTGGGGCCAACGTCCTGACTTTC. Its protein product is CASSQTGTGTSGANVLTF.

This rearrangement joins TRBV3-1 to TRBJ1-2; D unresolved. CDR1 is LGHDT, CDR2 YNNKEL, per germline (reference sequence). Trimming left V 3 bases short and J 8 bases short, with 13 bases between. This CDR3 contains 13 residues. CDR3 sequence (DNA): TGTGCCAGCAGCCAGGAACGAGTGGGAGGCTACACCTTC. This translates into CASSQERVGGYTF.

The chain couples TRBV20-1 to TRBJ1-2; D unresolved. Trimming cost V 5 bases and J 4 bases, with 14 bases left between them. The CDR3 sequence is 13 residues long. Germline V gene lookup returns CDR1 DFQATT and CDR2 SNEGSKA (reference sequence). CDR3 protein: CSAGEGSGYGYTF. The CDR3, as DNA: TGCAGTGCTGGGGAGGGATCGGGCTATGGCTACACCTTC.

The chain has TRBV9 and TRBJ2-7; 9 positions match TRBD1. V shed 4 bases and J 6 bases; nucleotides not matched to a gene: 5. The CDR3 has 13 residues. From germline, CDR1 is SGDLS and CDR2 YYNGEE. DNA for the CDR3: TGTGCCAGCAGCACCCGGGACAGGGTCGAGCAGTACTTC. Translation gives CASSTRDRVEQYF.

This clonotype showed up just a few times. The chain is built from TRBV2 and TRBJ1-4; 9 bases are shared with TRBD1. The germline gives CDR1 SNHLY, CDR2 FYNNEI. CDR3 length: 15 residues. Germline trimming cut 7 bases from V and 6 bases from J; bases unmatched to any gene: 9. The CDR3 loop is CASNGQGIRYEKLFF. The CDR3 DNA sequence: TGTGCCAGCAACGGACAGGGGATCCGTTATGAAAAACTGTTTTTT.

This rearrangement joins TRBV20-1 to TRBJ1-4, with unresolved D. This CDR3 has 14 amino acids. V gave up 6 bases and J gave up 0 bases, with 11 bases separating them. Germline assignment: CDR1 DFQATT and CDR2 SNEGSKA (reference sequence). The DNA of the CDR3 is TGCAGTGCCCCCTTGCGTGCAACTAATGAAAAACTGTTTTTT. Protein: CSAPLRATNEKLFF.

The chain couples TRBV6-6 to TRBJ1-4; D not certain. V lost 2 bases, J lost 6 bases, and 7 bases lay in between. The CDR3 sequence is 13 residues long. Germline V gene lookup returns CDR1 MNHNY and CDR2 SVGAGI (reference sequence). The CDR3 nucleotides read TGTGCCAGCAGTTACAGGGCTTATGAAAAACTGTTTTTT. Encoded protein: CASSYRAYEKLFF.

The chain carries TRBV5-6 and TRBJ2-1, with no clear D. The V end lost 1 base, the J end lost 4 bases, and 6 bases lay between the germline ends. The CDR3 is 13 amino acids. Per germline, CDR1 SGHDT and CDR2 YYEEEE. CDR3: CASSLTEYNEQFF. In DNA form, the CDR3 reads TGTGCCAGCAGCTTGACAGAGTACAATGAGCAGTTCTTC.

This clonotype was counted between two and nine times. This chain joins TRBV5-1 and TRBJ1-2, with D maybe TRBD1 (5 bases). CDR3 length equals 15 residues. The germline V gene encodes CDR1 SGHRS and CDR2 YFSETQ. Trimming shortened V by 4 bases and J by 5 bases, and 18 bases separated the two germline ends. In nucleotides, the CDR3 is TGCGCCAGCAGCGTGACAGTACCAAGGAGATATGGCTACACCTTC. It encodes CASSVTVPRRYGYTF.

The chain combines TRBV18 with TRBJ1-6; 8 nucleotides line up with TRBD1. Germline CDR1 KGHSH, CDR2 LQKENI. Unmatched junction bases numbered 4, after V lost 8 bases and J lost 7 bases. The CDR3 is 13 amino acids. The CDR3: CASGDRGNSPLHF. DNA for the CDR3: TGTGCCAGCGGCGACAGGGGAAATTCACCCCTCCACTTT.

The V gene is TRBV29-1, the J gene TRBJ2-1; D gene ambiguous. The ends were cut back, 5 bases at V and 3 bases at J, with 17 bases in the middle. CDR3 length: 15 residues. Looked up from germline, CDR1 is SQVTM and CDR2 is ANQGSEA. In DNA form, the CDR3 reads TGCAGCGTTCCAGCCATGGGGTCCATCTACAATGAGCAGTTCTTC. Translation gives CSVPAMGSIYNEQFF.

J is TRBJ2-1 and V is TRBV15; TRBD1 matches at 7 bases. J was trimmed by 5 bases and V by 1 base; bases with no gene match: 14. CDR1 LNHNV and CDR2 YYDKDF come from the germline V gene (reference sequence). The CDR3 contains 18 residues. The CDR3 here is CATSRGLRMGQLDNEQFF. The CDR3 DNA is TGTGCCACCAGCAGAGGTCTGAGGATGGGACAGCTTGACAATGAGCAGTTCTTC.

Here the CDR3 reads CSASDRYNEQFF. The CDR3 DNA sequence: TGCAGTGCTTCTGACAGGTACAATGAGCAGTTCTTC. J is TRBJ2-1 and V is TRBV20-1; D is possibly TRBD1 (6 bases). The V gene's germline CDR1 is DFQATT and CDR2 SNEGSKA (reference sequence). This CDR3 is built from 12 residues. V lost 5 bases and J 4 bases, leaving 9 bases between the germline ends.

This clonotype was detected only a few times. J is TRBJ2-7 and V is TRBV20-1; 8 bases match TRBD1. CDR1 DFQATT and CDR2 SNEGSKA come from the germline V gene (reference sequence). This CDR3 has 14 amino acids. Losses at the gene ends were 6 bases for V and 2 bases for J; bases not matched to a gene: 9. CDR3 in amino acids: CSATPGTGTYEQYF. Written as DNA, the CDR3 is TGCAGTGCCACCCCCGGGACAGGTACCTACGAGCAGTACTTC.

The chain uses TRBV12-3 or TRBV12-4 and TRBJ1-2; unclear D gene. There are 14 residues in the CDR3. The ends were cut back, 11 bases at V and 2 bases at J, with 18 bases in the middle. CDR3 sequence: CAVLAHTLNYGYTF. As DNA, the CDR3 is TGTGCCGTCTTAGCACACACGCTCAACTATGGCTACACCTTC.